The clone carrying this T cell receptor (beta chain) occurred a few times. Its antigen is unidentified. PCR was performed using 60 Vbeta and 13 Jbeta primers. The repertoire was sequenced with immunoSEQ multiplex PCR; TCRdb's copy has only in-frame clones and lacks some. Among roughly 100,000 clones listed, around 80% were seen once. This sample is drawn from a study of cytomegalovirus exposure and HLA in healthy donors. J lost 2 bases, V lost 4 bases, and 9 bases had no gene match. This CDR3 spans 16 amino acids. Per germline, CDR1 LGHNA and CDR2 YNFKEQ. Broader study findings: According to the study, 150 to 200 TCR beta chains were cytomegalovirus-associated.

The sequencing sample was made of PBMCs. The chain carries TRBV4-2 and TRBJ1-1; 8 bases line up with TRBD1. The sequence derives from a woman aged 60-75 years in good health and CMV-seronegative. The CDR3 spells CASSRSPGQGNTEAFF. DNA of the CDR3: TGTGCCAGCAGCCGATCCCCTGGACAGGGAAACACTGAAGCTTTCTTT.